These 19 T cell receptor beta chains came from one sample sequenced in a study of cytomegalovirus exposure and HLA in healthy donors. The PCR used 60 Vbeta and 13 Jbeta primers. This table comes from immunoSEQ multiplex PCR, and its TCRdb copy is limited to in-frame clones, with some not included. This table has about 100,000 clones, 65% to 80% appearing once. Input material: PBMCs. All receptors derive from a woman aged 45-59 years in good health and CMV-seropositive.

A word on this clone: Its ends do not fully match the called genes, so a read error is possible. This sequence joins TRBV7-9 and TRBJ2-2; maybe TRBD2 (7 bases). Germline V gene data show CDR1 as SEHNR and CDR2 as FQNEAQ (reference sequence). The CDR3 runs 18 residues. The chain's CDR3 is CSSSLPSSAGADTGELFF. CDR3 nucleotides: TGTTCCAGCAGCTTACCAAGTTCGGCGGGGGCTGACACCGGGGAGCTGTTTTTT.

This chain links TRBV14 with TRBJ2-2; perhaps TRBD2 as D (6 bases). Germline lookup yields CDR1 SGHDN and CDR2 FVKESK. V lost 4 bases, J lost 3 bases, and 18 bases lay in between. The CDR3 runs to 17 residues. The CDR3 spells CASSPPYGSRDTGELFF. DNA for the CDR3: TGTGCCAGCAGCCCTCCTTACGGGAGTAGGGACACCGGGGAGCTGTTTTTT.

This clone was seen more than once but under ten times. This chain connects TRBV6-5 to TRBJ2-3; D remains ambiguous. This CDR3 contains 15 residues. Germline loops: CDR1 MNHEY, CDR2 SVGAGI. Between the trimmed V and J ends, which lost 0 bases and 1 base, there was a span of 8 bases. The CDR3 nucleotides read TGTGCCAGCAGTTACTCTTCTTATGGCACAGATACGCAGTATTTT. It codes for CASSYSSYGTDTQYF.

V and J are TRBV30 and TRBJ1-1; TRBD1 is a possible D gene (6 bases). From germline, CDR1 is GTSNPN and CDR2 SVGIG (reference sequence). The CDR3 consists of 15 residues. The germline V and J ends were trimmed by 4 bases and 3 bases, with 18 bases remaining between them. In nucleotides, the CDR3 is TGTGCCTGGACCGCTCAAGGGGGGGCTGACACTGAAGCTTTCTTT. It yields the protein CAWTAQGGADTEAFF.

J is TRBJ1-5 and V is TRBV29-1; no clear D. The germline V gene encodes CDR1 SQVTM and CDR2 ANQGSEA. Trimming took 4 bases from V and 0 from J, leaving 13 bases between them. The CDR3 loop spans 15 amino acids. The CDR3 DNA reads TGCAGCGTTGCCGAGGCCAGTGATAGCAATCAGCCCCAGCATTTT. Translating gives CSVAEASDSNQPQHF.

V gene TRBV9 combines with J gene TRBJ2-2; 7 bases are a match to TRBD1. Germline-derived CDR1 and CDR2 are SGDLS and YYNGEE. J lost 0 bases, V lost 2 bases, and 7 bases had no gene match. This CDR3 has 17 residues. CDR3: CASSVHTDRANTGELFF. Here the CDR3 DNA reads TGTGCCAGCAGCGTCCATACCGACAGGGCGAACACCGGGGAGCTGTTTTTT.

The chain uses TRBV6-1 and TRBJ2-4; D is undetermined. Trimming cost V 1 base and J 7 bases, with 8 bases left between them. This CDR3 has 13 amino acids. CDR1 MNHNS and CDR2 SASEGT come from the germline V gene. CDR3 DNA: TGTGCCAGCAGTGAAGTAACTGATAACATTCAGTACTTC. Protein product: CASSEVTDNIQYF.

This clone was picked up one time. This chain uses TRBV15 with TRBJ2-7; TRBD1 matches 11 bases. Germline-derived CDR1 and CDR2 are LNHNV and YYDKDF (reference sequence). The CDR3 is made up of 20 amino acids. The V gene end was trimmed by 0 bases and the J gene end by 1 base; junction bases not matched to a gene: 14. As DNA, the CDR3 is TGTGCCACCAGCAGAGAAATCCTGGGACCCGGGACAGGGGGTTCCTACGAGCAGTACTTC. It codes for CATSREILGPGTGGSYEQYF.

The gene calls are TRBV4-1 and TRBJ2-7; 9 bases are shared with TRBD1. The germline V gene has CDR1 MGHRA and CDR2 YSYEKL. V shed 4 bases and J 4 bases; nucleotides not matched to a gene: 5. This CDR3 contains 14 residues. The CDR3 nucleotides are TGCGCCAGCAGCCGAGCTGGACAGGGGTACGAGCAGTACTTC. It specifies CASSRAGQGYEQYF.

This clone was found once. The rearrangement links TRBV6-1 to TRBJ1-5, with D uncertain. Per the germline V gene, CDR1 is MNHNS and CDR2 is SASEGT. CDR3 length equals 13 residues. V was pared by 5 bases and J by 3 bases, with 8 bases between. The CDR3 protein is CASSWSTNQPQHF. DNA of the CDR3: TGTGCCAGCAGTTGGAGTACCAATCAGCCCCAGCATTTT.

The chain employs TRBV30 and TRBJ1-4; 9 positions match TRBD1. The ends lost 5 bases at V and 4 bases at J; junction bases unmatched: 8. The CDR3 is 15 residues long. Germline V CDR1 and CDR2: GTSNPN, SVGIG (reference sequence). CDR3 amino acids: CAWGRGQGHNEKLFF. CDR3 nucleotides: TGTGCCTGGGGCCGGGGACAGGGTCATAATGAAAAACTGTTTTTT.

This chain uses TRBV12-5 with TRBJ2-3, with D tentatively TRBD2 (6 bases). V was clipped by 3 bases and J by 5 bases, with 9 bases between them. This CDR3 comprises 13 residues. The V gene's germline CDR1 is LGHNT and CDR2 FRNRAP. CDR3 loop: CASGLGGVDTQYF. CDR3 coding DNA: TGTGCTAGTGGTTTAGGAGGGGTAGATACGCAGTATTTT.

CDR3 DNA sequence: TGTGCCAGCAGTTATTCCGGGACGGGAGATGCCGTTGAAGCTTTCTTT. Its protein product is CASSYSGTGDAVEAFF. This sequence joins TRBV6-5 and TRBJ1-1; D possibly corresponds to TRBD1 (5 bases). CDR1 is MNHEY and CDR2 is SVGAGI in the germline V gene. CDR3 size: 16 residues. Trimming pared 3 bases from V and 7 bases from J, leaving 21 bases between.

This clone occurred once. The chain uses TRBV18 and TRBJ2-7; TRBD1 agrees at 8 bases. Germline values: CDR1 KGHSH, CDR2 LQKENI. V gave up 3 bases and J gave up 6 bases; unmatched junction bases: 1. CDR3 size: 12 residues. CDR3 amino acids: CASSPDRGEQYF. CDR3 DNA sequence: TGTGCCAGCTCACCCGACAGGGGCGAGCAGTACTTC. The whole variable domain, remainder taken from reference TRBV18 and TRBJ2-7, is NAGVMQNPRHLVRRRGQEARLRCSPMKGHSHVYWYRQLPEEGLKFMVYLQKENIIDESGMPKERFSAEFPKEGPSILRIQQVVRGDSAAYFCASSPDRGEQYFGPGTRLTVT.

This rearrangement joins TRBV6-4 to TRBJ2-3, with D possibly being TRBD1 (6 bases). The CDR3 sequence is 14 residues long. The V end was cut by 2 bases, the J end by 3 bases, with 9 bases between. Germline loops: CDR1 MRHNA, CDR2 SNTAGT. The CDR3 DNA sequence: TGTGCCAGCAGTGACCAGGGGCTTACAGATACGCAGTATTTT. This encodes CASSDQGLTDTQYF.

The chain combines TRBV6-6 with TRBJ1-2; D is perhaps TRBD1 (5 bases). The CDR3 has 11 amino acids. The ends were cut back, 6 bases at V and 5 bases at J, with 7 bases in the middle. From germline, CDR1 is MNHNY and CDR2 SVGAGI (reference sequence). The chain's CDR3 is CASSREYGYTF. CDR3 nucleotide sequence: TGTGCCAGCAGCAGGGAATATGGCTACACCTTC.

The J gene is TRBJ1-2, the V gene TRBV7-9, with D possibly matching TRBD1 (5 bases). Trimming took 8 bases from V and 4 from J, leaving 20 bases between them. Germline V lookup: CDR1 SEHNR, CDR2 FQNEAQ (reference sequence). This CDR3 has 15 residues. CDR3 sequence reads: CASLTGGSPGYGYTF. Written as DNA, the CDR3 is TGTGCCAGCCTCACTGGGGGGAGTCCTGGCTATGGCTACACCTTC.

V and J are TRBV9 and TRBJ1-1; no clear D gene. V lost 4 bases to trimming and J lost 0 bases, with 10 bases between them. CDR1 is SGDLS and CDR2 is YYNGEE in the germline V gene. This CDR3 has 14 residues. The CDR3 loop reads CASSPRLMNTEAFF. The CDR3 coding sequence is TGTGCCAGCAGCCCTCGTTTAATGAACACTGAAGCTTTCTTT.

This chain links TRBV9 with TRBJ2-3, with TRBD2 as a possible D gene (5 bases). Germline CDR1 and CDR2: SGDLS and YYNGEE. The V and J ends lost 0 bases and 1 base respectively, with 15 bases between them. The CDR3 length is 17 residues. CDR3 sequence: CASSVDGSVAGTDTQYF. CDR3 nucleotides: TGTGCCAGCAGCGTAGATGGTAGCGTGGCCGGCACAGATACGCAGTATTTT.